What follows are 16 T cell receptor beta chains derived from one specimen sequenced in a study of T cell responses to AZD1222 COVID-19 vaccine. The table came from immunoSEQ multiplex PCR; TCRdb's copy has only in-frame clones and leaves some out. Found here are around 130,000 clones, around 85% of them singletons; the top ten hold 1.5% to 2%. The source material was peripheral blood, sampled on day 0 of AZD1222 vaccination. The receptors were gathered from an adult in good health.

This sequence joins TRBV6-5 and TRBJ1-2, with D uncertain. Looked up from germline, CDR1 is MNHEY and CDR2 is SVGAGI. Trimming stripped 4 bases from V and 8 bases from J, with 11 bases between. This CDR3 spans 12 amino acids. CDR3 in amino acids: CASSWTELGYTF. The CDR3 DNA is TGTGCCAGCAGTTGGACGGAATTAGGCTACACCTTC.

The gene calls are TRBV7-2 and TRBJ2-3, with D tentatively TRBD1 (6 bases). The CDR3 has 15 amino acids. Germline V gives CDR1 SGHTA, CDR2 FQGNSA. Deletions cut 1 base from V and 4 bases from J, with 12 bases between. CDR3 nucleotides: TGTGCCAGCAGCTTAGGCCAGAGGGGGTCAGATACGCAGTATTTT. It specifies CASSLGQRGSDTQYF.

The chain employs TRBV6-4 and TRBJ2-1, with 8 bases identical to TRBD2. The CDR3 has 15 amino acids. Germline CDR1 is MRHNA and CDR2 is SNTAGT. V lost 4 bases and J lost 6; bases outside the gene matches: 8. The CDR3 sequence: CASSAQLAGANEQFF. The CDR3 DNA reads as TGTGCCAGCAGTGCCCAGCTAGCGGGCGCCAATGAGCAGTTCTTC.

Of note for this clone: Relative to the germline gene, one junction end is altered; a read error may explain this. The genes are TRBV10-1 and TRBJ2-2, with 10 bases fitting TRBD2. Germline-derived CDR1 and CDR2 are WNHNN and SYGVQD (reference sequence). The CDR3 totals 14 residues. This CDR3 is CASSVLAGHRGAVF. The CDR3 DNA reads TGCGCCAGCAGTGTACTAGCGGGACACCGGGGAGCTGTTTTT.

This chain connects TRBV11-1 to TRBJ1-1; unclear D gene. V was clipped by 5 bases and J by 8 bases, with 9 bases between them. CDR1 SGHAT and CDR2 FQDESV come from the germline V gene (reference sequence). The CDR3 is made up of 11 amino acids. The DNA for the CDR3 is TGTGCCAGCAGCGCCCGACGGGAAGCTTTCTTT. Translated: CASSARREAFF.

This chain's CDR3 is CASLTLAGEEDTQYF. The CDR3 DNA reads TGTGCCAGCCTGACTCTAGCGGGAGAGGAAGATACGCAGTATTTT. The rearrangement uses TRBV2 and TRBJ2-3; TRBD2 agrees at 10 bases. Germline V CDR1 and CDR2: SNHLY, FYNNEI. The V segment lost 8 bases and the J segment 5 bases; nucleotides outside the gene matches: 10. This CDR3 contains 15 residues. Filled out from reference TRBV2 and TRBJ2-3, the complete variable domain reads EPEVTQTPSHQVTQMGQEVILRCVPISNHLYFYWYRQILGQKVEFLVSFYNNEISEKSEIFDDQFSVERPDGSNFTLKIRSTKLEDSAMYFCASLTLAGEEDTQYFGPGTRLTVL.

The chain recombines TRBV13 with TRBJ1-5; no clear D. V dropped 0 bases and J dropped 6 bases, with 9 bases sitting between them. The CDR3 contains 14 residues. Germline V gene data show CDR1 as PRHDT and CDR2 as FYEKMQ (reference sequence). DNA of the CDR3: TGTGCCAGCAGCTTAGGAGGAGGGAGTCAGCCCCAGCATTTT. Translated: CASSLGGGSQPQHF.

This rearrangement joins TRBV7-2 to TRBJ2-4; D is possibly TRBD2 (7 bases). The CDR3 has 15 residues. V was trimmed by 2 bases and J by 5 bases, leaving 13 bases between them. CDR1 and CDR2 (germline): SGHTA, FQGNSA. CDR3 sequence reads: CASSLSGGAQNIQYF. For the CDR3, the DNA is TGTGCCAGCAGCTTAAGTGGGGGGGCGCAAAACATTCAGTACTTC.

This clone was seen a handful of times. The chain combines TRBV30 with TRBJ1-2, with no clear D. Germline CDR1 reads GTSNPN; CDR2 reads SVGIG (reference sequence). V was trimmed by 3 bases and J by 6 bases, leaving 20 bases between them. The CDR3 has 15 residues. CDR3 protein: CAWRRGRTGPHGYTF. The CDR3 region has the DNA TGTGCCTGGAGGCGTGGCCGAACTGGCCCTCATGGCTACACCTTC.

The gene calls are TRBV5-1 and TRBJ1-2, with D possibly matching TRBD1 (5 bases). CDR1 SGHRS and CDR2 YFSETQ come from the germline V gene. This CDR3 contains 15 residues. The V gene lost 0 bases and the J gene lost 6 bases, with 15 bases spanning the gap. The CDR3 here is CASSLASGVSNGYTF. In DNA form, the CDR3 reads TGCGCCAGCAGCTTGGCCTCGGGGGTCTCCAATGGCTACACCTTC.

CDR3 nucleotide sequence: TGTGCCAGCAGCCATGACTCTACTAGCGGGAGGGCTAGCGAGCAGTACTTC. It yields the protein CASSHDSTSGRASEQYF. The rearrangement uses TRBV4-2 and TRBJ2-7; TRBD2 aligns across 13 bases. The ends lost 3 bases at V and 6 bases at J; junction bases unmatched: 11. CDR1 and CDR2 from the germline V gene are LGHNA and YNFKEQ. The CDR3 runs to 17 residues.

This CDR3 reads CASKIENIQYF. The CDR3 coding sequence is TGTGCCAGCAAGATCGAAAACATTCAGTACTTC. This chain links TRBV2 with TRBJ2-4, with D unclear. Trimming stripped 7 bases from V and 5 bases from J, with 6 bases between. CDR1 SNHLY and CDR2 FYNNEI come from the germline V gene. The CDR3 runs to 11 residues. Full variable domain (outside the CDR3, taken from reference TRBV2 and TRBJ2-4): EPEVTQTPSHQVTQMGQEVILRCVPISNHLYFYWYRQILGQKVEFLVSFYNNEISEKSEIFDDQFSVERPDGSNFTLKIRSTKLEDSAMYFCASKIENIQYFGAGTRLSVL.

CDR3 in amino acids: CASSILDRAATEAFF. The CDR3 DNA follows: TGTGCCAGTAGTATCCTAGACAGGGCAGCCACTGAAGCTTTCTTT. V usage is TRBV19 and J usage is TRBJ1-1; 7 nucleotides line up with TRBD1. Germline V CDR1 and CDR2: LNHDA, SQIVND (reference sequence). With 3 bases clipped from V and 4 bases from J, the junction kept 8 bases outside the gene matches. This CDR3 has 15 residues. The variable domain in full, completed from reference TRBV19 and TRBJ1-1, reads DGGITQSPKYLFRKEGQNVTLSCEQNLNHDAMYWYRQDPGQGLRLIYYSQIVNDFQKGDIAEGYSVSREKKESFPLTVTSAQKNPTAFYLCASSILDRAATEAFFGQGTRLTVV.

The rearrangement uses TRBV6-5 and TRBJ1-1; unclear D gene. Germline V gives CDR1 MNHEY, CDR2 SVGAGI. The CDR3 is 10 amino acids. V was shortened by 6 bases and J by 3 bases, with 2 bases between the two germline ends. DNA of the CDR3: TGTGCCAGCAGCTACACTGAAGCTTTCTTT. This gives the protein CASSYTEAFF.

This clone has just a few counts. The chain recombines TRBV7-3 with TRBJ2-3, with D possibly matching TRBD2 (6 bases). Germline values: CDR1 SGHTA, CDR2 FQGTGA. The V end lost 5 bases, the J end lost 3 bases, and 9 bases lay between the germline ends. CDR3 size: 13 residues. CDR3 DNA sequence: TGTGCCAGCAGCGAGACTAGTACAGATACGCAGTATTTT. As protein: CASSETSTDTQYF.

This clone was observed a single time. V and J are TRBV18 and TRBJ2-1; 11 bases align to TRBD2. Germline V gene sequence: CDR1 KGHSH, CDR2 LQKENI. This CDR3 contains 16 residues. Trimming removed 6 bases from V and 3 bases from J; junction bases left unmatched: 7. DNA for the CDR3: TGTGCCAGCTCGCCGACTAGCGGGGCAATCTACAATGAGCAGTTCTTC. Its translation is CASSPTSGAIYNEQFF.